This TCR beta chain was found in a study of blood T cell repertoires in COVID-19. Study summary: COVID-19 samples from acute and convalescent phases originated in the United States, Italy and Spain. T cells, B-cell-depleted T cells, or PBMCs provided the cDNA or gDNA that served as material.

Produced via immunoSEQ multiplex PCR; TCRdb's table is partial and in-frame only. The sample has 200,000 to 250,000 clones, around 81% seen once. V shed 1 base and J 7 bases; nucleotides not matched to a gene: 4. This CDR3 contains 15 residues. The germline V gene encodes CDR1 LGHNA and CDR2 YNFKEQ. This clonotype was obtained from a woman aged 60 to 75 with active or convalescent COVID-19. The gene calls are TRBV4-2 and TRBJ2-7, with 13 bases aligning to TRBD2. The sequenced material came from peripheral blood. CDR3 nucleotide sequence: TGTGCCAGCAGCCAAGGACTAGCGGGAGGTTGGGAGCAGTACTTC. Amino acid sequence: CASSQGLAGGWEQYF.